One sample yielded the 10 T cell receptor beta chains listed below, sequenced in a study of cytotoxic CD8 clonotypes in ibrutinib-treated CLL. Produced via immunoSEQ multiplex PCR; TCRdb's table is partial and in-frame only. The table lists under 150,000 clones, under 95% of them singletons, with under 14% in the top ten. The material sequenced was PBMCs, taken after 12 months of ibrutinib treatment. Receptors originate from a human donor with chronic lymphocytic leukemia.

This chain joins TRBV5-1 and TRBJ2-1, with 8 bases fitting TRBD1. This CDR3 is built from 15 residues. Germline lookup yields CDR1 SGHRS and CDR2 YFSETQ. V lost 4 bases and J lost 2; bases outside the gene matches: 5. The CDR3 reads CASSEGTGPYNEQFF. The CDR3 region has the DNA TGCGCCAGCAGCGAGGGGACAGGCCCCTACAATGAGCAGTTCTTC.

V is TRBV7-2 and J is TRBJ2-1; D uncertain. V was clipped by 5 bases and J by 4 bases, with 12 bases between them. The CDR3 is 14 amino acids. In germline, CDR1 is SGHTA, CDR2 FQGNSA. CDR3 residues: CASSLSPGYNEQFF. DNA for the CDR3: TGTGCCAGCAGCCTTAGCCCCGGTTACAATGAGCAGTTCTTC.

The chain is built from TRBV28 and TRBJ2-7, with 7 positions matching TRBD1. Germline CDR1 MDHEN, CDR2 SYDVKM. Trimming removed 5 bases from V and 0 bases from J; junction bases left unmatched: 4. This CDR3 has 14 residues. The DNA for the CDR3 is TGTGCCAGCAGTCCGACAGGGTTCTCCTACGAGCAGTACTTC. It translates to CASSPTGFSYEQYF.

The CDR3 DNA sequence: TGTGCCAGCAGCCAGGGGTCTAATGAAAAACTGTTTTTT. Protein sequence: CASSQGSNEKLFF. The rearrangement joins TRBV28 to TRBJ1-4; the D gene is possibly TRBD1 (6 bases). CDR3 length: 13 amino acids. CDR1 is MDHEN and CDR2 is SYDVKM in the germline V gene. Trimming left V 6 bases short and J 3 bases short, with 8 bases between.

V usage is TRBV27 and J usage is TRBJ2-7; D is undetermined. The V gene's germline CDR1 is MNHEY and CDR2 SMNVEV (reference sequence). V gave up 6 bases and J gave up 7 bases, with 16 bases separating them. This CDR3 is 13 amino acids long. CDR3 in amino acids: CASRAPDASEQYF. The CDR3 DNA is TGTGCCAGCAGGGCCCCAGACGCAAGTGAGCAGTACTTC.

The chain links TRBV19 to TRBJ2-1; D tentatively fits TRBD1 or TRBD2 (5 bases each). Per germline, CDR1 LNHDA and CDR2 SQIVND (reference sequence). CDR3 length: 16 amino acids. Trimming cost V 3 bases and J 4 bases, with 16 bases left between them. CDR3 sequence (DNA): TGTGCCAGTAGTATTATCGGGGCCCGTTCGTACAATGAGCAGTTCTTC. Amino acid sequence: CASSIIGARSYNEQFF.

The chain couples TRBV10-3 to TRBJ2-7; perhaps TRBD2 as D (6 bases). CDR1 is ENHRY and CDR2 is SYGVKD in the germline V gene. V was clipped by 2 bases and J by 4 bases, with 18 bases between them. This CDR3 has 16 residues. The CDR3 DNA reads TGTGCCATCAGTGAGGCACCCGGGACTGTAGGGTACGAGCAGTACTTC. It codes for CAISEAPGTVGYEQYF.

The chain combines TRBV6-5 with TRBJ2-5, with 8 bases lining up with TRBD1. Per the germline V gene, CDR1 is MNHEY and CDR2 is SVGAGI. Trimming took 6 bases from V and 3 from J; bases not matched to a gene: 3. This CDR3 spans 13 amino acids. CDR3 region: CASRPTGEETQYF. The CDR3 DNA reads as TGTGCCAGCAGGCCGACAGGGGAAGAGACCCAGTACTTC.

The chain uses TRBV19 and TRBJ1-4; perhaps TRBD1 as D (6 bases). There are 15 residues in the CDR3. The germline V and J ends were trimmed by 1 base and 5 bases, with 11 bases remaining between them. The germline gives CDR1 LNHDA, CDR2 SQIVND (reference sequence). The CDR3 region is CASSIVDSPNEKLFF. The CDR3, as DNA: TGTGCCAGTAGTATAGTGGACAGCCCCAATGAAAAACTGTTTTTT.

The chain couples TRBV27 to TRBJ2-1; 9 bases align to TRBD1. The CDR3 has 14 residues. The junction had 11 bases not matched to a gene; V was cut back by 2 bases and J by 15 bases. CDR1 is MNHEY and CDR2 is SMNVEV in the germline V gene (reference sequence). The CDR3 loop reads CASSLTGGGLRRFF. In DNA form, the CDR3 reads TGTGCCAGCAGTTTAACAGGGGGCGGTTTAAGGCGGTTCTTC.